The 16 T cell receptor beta chains reported below all come from one sample, sequenced in a study of CD8 T cells in ankylosing spondylitis. TCRdb ran MiXCR on the 5' RACE reads and lists one entry per CDR3 protein. The data hold 200,000 to 250,000 distinct CDR3 sequences, with roughly a tenth observed a single time. Sequencing was performed on blood, either unsorted or a sorted T cell fraction (not recorded which). The source is a male donor with ankylosing spondylitis or in good health (not recorded which).

This clonotype has a count of ten or more. It may be a read error: a sequence one base away is much more abundant. The chain employs TRBV5-1 and TRBJ2-5; D uncertain. V lost 0 bases to trimming and J lost 7 bases, with 4 bases between them. This CDR3 is built from 11 residues. The germline V gene has CDR1 SGHRS and CDR2 YFSETQ. In DNA form, the CDR3 reads TGCGCCAGCAGCTTGGAAGGGACCCAGTACTTC. Translating it yields CASSLEGTQYF.

This clonotype was picked up many times. The chain employs TRBV7-8 and TRBJ2-3; 10 bases match TRBD1. CDR1 is SGHVS, CDR2 FQNEAQ, per germline. The CDR3 has 16 amino acids. V was clipped by 5 bases and J by 5 bases; unmatched bases: 10. The CDR3 is CASSLRDRGPGDTQYF. The CDR3 DNA is TGTGCCAGCAGCCTAAGAGACAGGGGGCCCGGAGATACGCAGTATTTT.

This clonotype was counted many times. The chain has TRBV6-5 and TRBJ2-3; TRBD2 agrees at 8 bases. This CDR3 comprises 16 residues. Germline trimming cut 5 bases from V and 0 bases from J; bases unmatched to any gene: 7. Germline assignment: CDR1 MNHEY and CDR2 SVGAGI. The CDR3 spells CASSNQRGKSTDTQYF. Here the CDR3 DNA reads TGTGCCAGCAGTAACCAGCGGGGGAAGAGCACAGATACGCAGTATTTT.

This clonotype came up many times. This sequence joins TRBV5-1 and TRBJ2-1; a weak D match, TRBD1 (5 bases). The CDR3 length is 14 residues. Trimming stripped 5 bases from V and 5 bases from J, with 14 bases between. The V gene's germline CDR1 is SGHRS and CDR2 YFSETQ. CDR3 residues: CASSMWQGNNEQFF. The CDR3, as DNA: TGCGCCAGCAGTATGTGGCAGGGAAACAATGAGCAGTTCTTC.

This clonotype was seen at least ten times. The chain employs TRBV7-9 and TRBJ2-3, with D hard to call. CDR1 is SEHNR and CDR2 is FQNEAQ in the germline V gene (reference sequence). V was shortened by 5 bases and J by 4 bases, with 19 bases between the two germline ends. The CDR3 covers 16 residues. The chain's CDR3 is CASSLDPESMADTQYF. The CDR3, as DNA: TGTGCCAGCAGCCTAGACCCGGAGAGCATGGCAGATACGCAGTATTTT.

There are many counts of this clonotype. The V call is TRBV29-1, the J call TRBJ2-1; D gene uncertain. V dropped 6 bases and J dropped 1 base, with 10 bases sitting between them. The CDR3 runs to 13 residues. Germline V lookup: CDR1 SQVTM, CDR2 ANQGSEA. For the CDR3, the DNA is TGCAGCGTAAGAGGCTCGTCCTACAATGAGCAGTTCTTC. This sequence encodes CSVRGSSYNEQFF.

The CDR3 bases are TGTGCCAGCAGCCAAGGGGGCCAGCCTAGTCGGGCTTTCTTT. Its protein product is CASSQGGQPSRAFF. The genes are TRBV3-1 and TRBJ1-1; D is possibly TRBD1 (5 bases). CDR1 and CDR2 (germline): LGHDT, YNNKEL (reference sequence). Trimming removed 1 base from V and 11 bases from J, with 17 bases in between. The CDR3 totals 14 residues.

This clonotype appeared many times. This chain joins TRBV5-1 and TRBJ1-3, with D perhaps matching TRBD1 (5 bases). From germline, CDR1 is SGHRS and CDR2 YFSETQ. This CDR3 spans 17 amino acids. The V end was cut by 3 bases, the J end by 0 bases, with 16 bases between. The CDR3 bases are TGCGCCAGCAGCTCCAGGGCCTCGTCGCTCTCTGGAAACACCATATATTTT. This encodes CASSSRASSLSGNTIYF.

This clonotype has just a few counts. The CDR3 region is CSARRGAGANTGELFF. CDR3 nucleotides: TGCAGTGCCCGCAGGGGGGCGGGGGCGAACACCGGGGAGCTGTTTTTT. The chain combines TRBV20-1 with TRBJ2-2, with D tentatively TRBD1 or TRBD2 (7 bases each). This CDR3 region has 16 residues. Germline V gene data show CDR1 as DFQATT and CDR2 as SNEGSKA (reference sequence). V was cut by 6 bases and J by 0 bases, with 17 bases left in between.

This clonotype was observed at least ten times. The chain has TRBV28 and TRBJ2-1; D may be TRBD2 (7 bases). The ends were cut back, 6 bases at V and 4 bases at J, with 16 bases in the middle. This CDR3 is built from 15 residues. The V gene's germline CDR1 is MDHEN and CDR2 SYDVKM. DNA for the CDR3: TGTGCCAGCAGCCTCGGGGGGCTTATTTACAATGAGCAGTTCTTC. This encodes CASSLGGLIYNEQFF.

This clonotype was seen repeatedly, ten times or more. V is TRBV25-1 and J is TRBJ2-7; D possibly corresponds to TRBD1 (5 bases). Germline assignment: CDR1 MGHDK and CDR2 SYGVNS. V was pared by 9 bases and J by 3 bases, with 12 bases between. This CDR3 has 12 residues. The CDR3 loop reads CARRQIHYEQYF. The CDR3 DNA is TGTGCCAGAAGACAGATTCACTACGAGCAGTACTTC.

This clonotype was recorded a few times. The V call is TRBV20-1, the J call TRBJ2-2; D unclear. The CDR3 loop spans 12 amino acids. Germline CDR1 reads DFQATT; CDR2 reads SNEGSKA (reference sequence). For the CDR3, the DNA is TGCAGCTATCCCAGAAACACCGGGGAGCTGTTTTTT. It translates to CSYPRNTGELFF.

J is TRBJ2-1 and V is TRBV4-2, with 11 nucleotides matching TRBD2. V trimming: 10 bases; J trimming: 0 bases; junction bases outside the gene matches: 8. Germline CDR1 LGHNA, CDR2 YNFKEQ. This CDR3 spans 16 amino acids. CDR3 DNA sequence: TGTGCCATGGGACCGGGACTAGCGGCCTCCTACAATGAGCAGTTCTTC. Its protein product is CAMGPGLAASYNEQFF.

This clonotype was counted many times. V usage is TRBV11-2 and J usage is TRBJ1-6; 10 bases agree with TRBD1. Trimming removed 6 bases from V and 6 bases from J; junction bases left unmatched: 2. Germline V gene lookup returns CDR1 SGHAT and CDR2 FQNNGV. This CDR3 is 14 amino acids long. The CDR3 nucleotides read TGTGCCAGCAGATGGGACAGGGGTAATTCACCCCTCCACTTT. Translation: CASRWDRGNSPLHF.

V and J are TRBV7-6 and TRBJ2-7, with TRBD1 matching over 7 bases. V trimming: 1 base; J trimming: 2 bases; junction bases outside the gene matches: 2. The CDR3 contains 14 residues. Germline assignment: CDR1 SGHVS and CDR2 FNYEAQ. DNA for the CDR3: TGTGCCAGCAGCTTAGAGGGACAGACCTACGAGCAGTACTTC. It is translated as CASSLEGQTYEQYF.

This clonotype was recorded many times. V and J are TRBV4-1 and TRBJ1-2; no clear D gene. Germline CDR1 is MGHRA and CDR2 is YSYEKL. V was shortened by 0 bases and J by 2 bases, with 7 bases between the two germline ends. This CDR3 is built from 14 residues. The CDR3 nucleotides read TGCGCCAGCAGCCAAGATCGCCAGAACTATGGCTACACCTTC. Its translation is CASSQDRQNYGYTF.